Shown below are 3 T cell receptor beta chains from a single sample sequenced in a study of blood T cell repertoires in COVID-19. Sequencing used immunoSEQ multiplex PCR; TCRdb keeps in-frame clones, though not all of them. This sample has 85,000 to 110,000 clones; around four fifths occur once, and the top ten carry around 13%. The sequencing input was peripheral blood. The receptors derive from a human donor in a cohort sampled during active COVID-19.

This clone occurred once. This chain joins TRBV19 and TRBJ2-1; 9 bases are a match to TRBD1. After removal of 5 bases from V and 3 bases from J, the junction contained 8 bases not matched to a gene. Per germline, CDR1 LNHDA and CDR2 SQIVND (reference sequence). CDR3 length equals 16 residues. CDR3: CASSAEDRGIYNEQFF. In DNA, the CDR3 is TGTGCCAGTAGTGCCGAGGACAGGGGTATCTACAATGAGCAGTTCTTC.

The CDR3 reads CASSLLAQGGRNTGELFF. The CDR3 DNA follows: TGTGCCAGCAGCTTACTTGCACAGGGGGGCCGAAACACCGGGGAGCTGTTTTTT. J is TRBJ2-2 and V is TRBV13, with 8 bases aligning to TRBD1. The germline V gene encodes CDR1 PRHDT and CDR2 FYEKMQ (reference sequence). With V trimmed by 2 bases and J by 2 bases, 10 bases remained unmatched. The CDR3 runs 18 residues.

The V call is TRBV5-1, the J call TRBJ1-3; D is unclear. Deletions cut 4 bases from V and 0 bases from J, with 11 bases between. The CDR3 is 15 residues long. Germline-derived CDR1 and CDR2 are SGHRS and YFSETQ. The CDR3 DNA reads as TGCGCCAGCAGCCCAGGCACGACCTCTGGAAACACCATATATTTT. This sequence encodes CASSPGTTSGNTIYF.